Presented here are 22 T cell receptor beta chains from one specimen sequenced in a study of blood T cell repertoires in COVID-19. Sequenced by immunoSEQ multiplex PCR; TCRdb stores in-frame clones only, minus some. The table shows about 190,000 clones, with under 90% occurring only once. Sample: peripheral blood. The receptors were sampled from a human donor in a cohort sampled during active COVID-19.

The chain joins TRBV2 to TRBJ1-6, with D perhaps matching TRBD1 (5 bases). The CDR3 contains 14 residues. Germline loops: CDR1 SNHLY, CDR2 FYNNEI. The V gene lost 6 bases and the J gene lost 8 bases, with 14 bases spanning the gap. The CDR3 nucleotides read TGTGCCAGCAGATACCGCAGGGATCATTCACCCCTCCACTTT. This codes for CASRYRRDHSPLHF.

This chain joins TRBV12-3 or TRBV12-4 and TRBJ2-2; D gene unclear. The V gene lost 3 bases and the J gene lost 9 bases, with 11 bases spanning the gap. The CDR3 length is 13 residues. The CDR3 is CASSFPGDRELFF. The CDR3 nucleotides are TGTGCCAGCAGTTTTCCAGGCGACAGGGAGCTGTTTTTT.

The CDR3 DNA follows: TGCGCCAGCAGCAGGAGGGGGCAGGAGACCCAGTACTTC. It codes for CASSRRGQETQYF. The rearrangement links TRBV10-2 to TRBJ2-5; TRBD1 might be the D (7 bases). Germline V lookup: CDR1 WSHSY, CDR2 SAAADI. The CDR3 runs 13 residues. V was trimmed by 6 bases and J by 5 bases, leaving 13 bases between them.

The genes are TRBV2 and TRBJ2-1; 11 bases match TRBD2. The CDR3 contains 14 residues. Germline values: CDR1 SNHLY, CDR2 FYNNEI. J was trimmed by 15 bases and V by 1 base; bases with no gene match: 8. The CDR3, as DNA: TGTGCCAGCAGTGAAGGGATAGCGGGAGGGAGCTCGTTCTTC. It yields the protein CASSEGIAGGSSFF.

The rearrangement joins TRBV12-3 or TRBV12-4 to TRBJ1-6; D gene uncertain. Trimming cost V 1 base and J 7 bases, with 5 bases left between them. CDR3 length: 13 residues. The CDR3 bases are TGTGCCAGCAGTTTAGTAGTGAATTCACCCCTCCACTTT. Protein: CASSLVVNSPLHF.

CDR3 sequence (DNA): TGTGCCAGCAGCTTAGGACTAGCGGACACAGATACGCAGTATTTT. It codes for CASSLGLADTDTQYF. The chain employs TRBV7-9 and TRBJ2-3, with 9 bases matching TRBD2. CDR3 length equals 15 residues. J gave up 2 bases and V 1 base, and 1 base lay outside the gene matches. Germline loops: CDR1 SEHNR, CDR2 FQNEAQ (reference sequence).

V gene TRBV6-5 combines with J gene TRBJ2-7; no reliable D call. V lost 11 bases to trimming and J lost 5 bases, with 19 bases between them. The CDR3 loop spans 13 amino acids. Germline-derived CDR1 and CDR2 are MNHEY and SVGAGI. The CDR3 region has the DNA TGTGCCGCCACCAAGCAGGTATCGAACGAGCAGTACTTC. It encodes CAATKQVSNEQYF.

This clone was picked up one time. The V and J genes are TRBV5-1 and TRBJ1-4; TRBD1 matches at 8 bases. The CDR3 covers 15 residues. Per germline, CDR1 SGHRS and CDR2 YFSETQ. J was trimmed by 4 bases and V by 1 base; bases with no gene match: 3. For the CDR3, the DNA is TGCGCCAGCAGCTTGCAGGGGGCGGATAATGAAAAACTGTTTTTT. This codes for CASSLQGADNEKLFF.

The chain couples TRBV7-9 to TRBJ2-2; TRBD1 matches 9 bases. After removal of 0 bases from V and 7 bases from J, the junction contained 3 bases not matched to a gene. Germline CDR1 is SEHNR and CDR2 is FQNEAQ (reference sequence). This CDR3 contains 15 residues. CDR3 DNA sequence: TGTGCCAGCAGCTTAGCGCTGGGACAGGGCGGGGAGCTGTTTTTT. Its protein product is CASSLALGQGGELFF.

The CDR3 sequence is CASSLSRAGAHGKLFF. The CDR3 coding sequence is TGTGCCAGCAGCTTATCTAGGGCAGGGGCCCATGGAAAACTGTTTTTT. The chain links TRBV7-6 to TRBJ1-4, with a tentative D call TRBD1 (6 bases). Germline V gives CDR1 SGHVS, CDR2 FNYEAQ. Trimming removed 2 bases at V and 10 bases at J, with 20 bases between. This CDR3 has 16 residues. Full variable domain (remainder filled in from reference TRBV7-6 and TRBJ1-4): GAGVSQSPRYKVTKRGQDVALRCDPISGHVSLYWYRQALGQGPEFLTYFNYEAQQDKSGLPNDRFSAERPEGSISTLTIQRTEQRDSAMYRCASSLSRAGAHGKLFFGSGTQLSVL.

The chain combines TRBV27 with TRBJ2-7, with unresolved D. This CDR3 has 15 residues. The V gene lost 4 bases and the J gene lost 2 bases, with 15 bases spanning the gap. CDR1 and CDR2 from the germline V gene are MNHEY and SMNVEV (reference sequence). The CDR3 loop is CASSSTPAVPYEQYF. Written as DNA, the CDR3 is TGTGCCAGCAGTTCCACCCCGGCGGTGCCCTACGAGCAGTACTTC.

This sequence joins TRBV12-1 and TRBJ2-1; the table assigns TRBD2, which was not confirmed against the DNA. TRBV12-1 is a pseudogene locus. The CDR3 length is 15 residues. The CDR3 coding sequence is TGTGCCAGCAGGGAAAAGCGGGAGCCTTACAATGAGCAGTTCTTC. This encodes CASREKREPYNEQFF.

The chain couples TRBV6-4 to TRBJ1-6; a possible D gene is TRBD1 (5 bases). The CDR3 length is 14 residues. Germline lookup yields CDR1 MRHNA and CDR2 SNTAGT. V was cut by 2 bases and J by 7 bases, with 9 bases left in between. CDR3 nucleotides: TGTGCCAGCAGTGACCAGGGAGGGAATTCACCCCTCCACTTT. This translates into CASSDQGGNSPLHF.

The V and J genes are TRBV6-4 and TRBJ1-1; D call uncertain. This CDR3 region has 13 residues. Between the trimmed V and J ends, which lost 5 bases and 0 bases, there was a span of 7 bases. Per germline, CDR1 MRHNA and CDR2 SNTAGT. Here the CDR3 reads CASSSEVNTEAFF. In nucleotides, the CDR3 is TGTGCCAGCAGTTCGGAGGTGAACACTGAAGCTTTCTTT.

The rearrangement links TRBV25-1 to TRBJ2-6, with D maybe TRBD2 (5 bases). The CDR3 covers 15 residues. Trimming shortened V by 8 bases and J by 0 bases, and 11 bases separated the two germline ends. Germline V lookup: CDR1 MGHDK, CDR2 SYGVNS. CDR3 in DNA: TGTGCCAGCGGGTACGGAGGCTCTGGGGCCAACGTCCTGACTTTC. Amino acid sequence: CASGYGGSGANVLTF.

The V call is TRBV5-1, the J call TRBJ1-2; 8 bases line up with TRBD1. The CDR3 is 15 amino acids. Germline-derived CDR1 and CDR2 are SGHRS and YFSETQ. The V segment lost 4 bases and the J segment 3 bases; nucleotides outside the gene matches: 8. This chain's CDR3 is CASSQRTGNDYGYTF. The CDR3 bases are TGCGCCAGCAGCCAACGGACAGGGAATGACTATGGCTACACCTTC. The variable domain in full, with the rest retrieved from reference TRBV5-1 and TRBJ1-2, is KAGVTQTPRYLIKTRGQQVTLSCSPISGHRSVSWYQQTPGQGLQFLFEYFSETQRNKGNFPGRFSGRQFSNSRSEMNVSTLELGDSALYLCASSQRTGNDYGYTFGSGTRLTVV.

This chain links TRBV5-1 with TRBJ2-3; 8 bases align to TRBD1. CDR3 length: 15 amino acids. Losses at the gene ends were 4 bases for V and 7 bases for J; bases not matched to a gene: 11. CDR1 is SGHRS, CDR2 YFSETQ, per germline. The CDR3 is CASSIGTGSANTQYF. The CDR3 region has the DNA TGCGCCAGCAGCATCGGGACAGGTAGTGCGAATACGCAGTATTTT.

The chain employs TRBV5-5 and TRBJ2-2; D possibly corresponds to TRBD1 (6 bases). Germline lookup yields CDR1 SGHKS and CDR2 YYEKEE (reference sequence). V was trimmed by 3 bases and J by 7 bases, leaving 13 bases between them. The CDR3 runs to 14 residues. The DNA of the CDR3 is TGTGCCAGCAGCTGGTACCAGGGGATCGGGGAGCTGTTTTTT. This encodes CASSWYQGIGELFF.

The rearrangement links TRBV28 to TRBJ2-4; a possible D gene is TRBD2 (5 bases). CDR3 length: 18 amino acids. Germline V CDR1 and CDR2: MDHEN, SYDVKM. V was trimmed by 5 bases and J by 0 bases, leaving 20 bases between them. Here the CDR3 reads CASSTSRREYLAKNIQYF. The CDR3 DNA sequence: TGTGCCAGCAGTACATCACGCCGGGAATATCTAGCCAAAAACATTCAGTACTTC.

The chain couples TRBV15 to TRBJ2-1; 10 bases are a match to TRBD2. CDR1 is LNHNV, CDR2 YYDKDF, per germline (reference sequence). This CDR3 region has 14 residues. The ends lost 6 bases at V and 7 bases at J; junction bases unmatched: 6. The CDR3 reads CATRGLALANEQFF. CDR3 coding DNA: TGTGCCACCAGGGGACTAGCGTTAGCTAATGAGCAGTTCTTC.

This clone was observed a single time. The gene calls are TRBV30 and TRBJ2-1, with D unresolved. Per the germline V gene, CDR1 is GTSNPN and CDR2 is SVGIG (reference sequence). Trimming left V 3 bases short and J 0 bases short, with 6 bases between. This CDR3 comprises 13 residues. Here the CDR3 reads CAWSLSSYNEQFF. Here the CDR3 DNA reads TGTGCCTGGAGCCTGAGCTCCTACAATGAGCAGTTCTTC.

The gene calls are TRBV18 and TRBJ2-5; D may be TRBD2 (5 bases). Per the germline V gene, CDR1 is KGHSH and CDR2 is LQKENI. CDR3 length equals 15 residues. The V end was cut by 2 bases, the J end by 7 bases, with 17 bases between. CDR3: CASSPSGVTLRTQYF. The CDR3 DNA is TGTGCCAGCTCACCAAGCGGAGTCACCCTTAGGACCCAGTACTTC.